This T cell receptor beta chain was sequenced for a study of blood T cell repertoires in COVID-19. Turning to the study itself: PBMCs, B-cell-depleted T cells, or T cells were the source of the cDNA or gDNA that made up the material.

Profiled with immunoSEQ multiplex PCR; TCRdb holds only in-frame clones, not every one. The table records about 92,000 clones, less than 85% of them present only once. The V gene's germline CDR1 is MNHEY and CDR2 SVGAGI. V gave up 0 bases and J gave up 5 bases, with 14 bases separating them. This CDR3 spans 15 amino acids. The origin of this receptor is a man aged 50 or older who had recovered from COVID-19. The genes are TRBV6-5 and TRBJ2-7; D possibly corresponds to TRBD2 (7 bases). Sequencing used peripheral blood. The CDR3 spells CASSYSGGPAHEQYF. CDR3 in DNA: TGTGCCAGCAGTTACTCGGGGGGGCCCGCCCACGAGCAGTACTTC.